The 5 T cell receptor beta chains below were found in one sample sequenced in a study of blood T cells in healthy people across ages. A second about 7 to 12 cycle PCR used barcoded and J-beta primers. TCRdb reprocessed the 5' RACE reads via MiXCR and lists one record per CDR3 protein. The sample consists of fewer than 950,000 distinct CDR3 sequences, approximately 55% of them appearing once. Material for sequencing was blood. All receptors derive from a man older than 75 in good health.

V and J are TRBV3-1 and TRBJ1-5, with 7 bases lining up with TRBD1. The CDR3 is 14 residues long. Germline trimming cut 1 base from V and 4 bases from J; bases unmatched to any gene: 1. Germline assignment: CDR1 LGHDT and CDR2 YNNKEL (reference sequence). The CDR3 DNA reads TGTGCCAGCAGCCAAGGGGGACAGAATCAGCCCCAGCATTTT. Amino acids: CASSQGGQNQPQHF.

There are a few counts of this clonotype. This rearrangement joins TRBV11-2 to TRBJ2-3; D is tentatively TRBD1 or TRBD2 (7 bases each). Trimming pared 5 bases from V and 14 bases from J, leaving 29 bases between. This CDR3 comprises 16 residues. Germline loops: CDR1 SGHAT, CDR2 FQNNGV. The CDR3 DNA follows: TGTGCCAGCAGCCTATATGCGGGAGTTGGGGACAGATACGCGTATTTT. Its protein product is CASSLYAGVGDRYAYF.

V is TRBV6-2 or TRBV6-3 and J is TRBJ1-5; maybe TRBD1 (5 bases). The CDR3 sequence is 18 residues long. The germline gives CDR1 MNHEY, CDR2 SVGEGT. Trimming removed 0 bases from V and 1 base from J, with 16 bases in between. The DNA of the CDR3 is TGTGCCAGCAGTTACTCGCTTATCCAGGGCTGGAGCAATCAGCCCCAGCATTTT. Its protein is CASSYSLIQGWSNQPQHF.

The gene calls are TRBV5-6 and TRBJ2-5; 10 bases align to TRBD2. The germline V gene encodes CDR1 SGHDT and CDR2 YYEEEE. This CDR3 spans 16 amino acids. V was clipped by 2 bases and J by 2 bases; unmatched bases: 6. CDR3 in amino acids: CASSLSGRAEQETQYF. CDR3 DNA sequence: TGTGCCAGCAGCTTAAGCGGGAGGGCCGAACAAGAGACCCAGTACTTC.

As for this clonotype: The germline gene is not matched at one end of the junction; a read error may be the cause. For the CDR3, the DNA is TGCGCCAGCAGTAAAGTACAGGCAGGTCCTAACTATGGCTGCACCTTC. This gives the protein CASSKVQAGPNYGCTF. This rearrangement joins TRBV10-2 to TRBJ1-2; a weak D match, TRBD1 (5 bases). CDR1 is WSHSY and CDR2 is SAAADI in the germline V gene. The CDR3 consists of 16 residues.